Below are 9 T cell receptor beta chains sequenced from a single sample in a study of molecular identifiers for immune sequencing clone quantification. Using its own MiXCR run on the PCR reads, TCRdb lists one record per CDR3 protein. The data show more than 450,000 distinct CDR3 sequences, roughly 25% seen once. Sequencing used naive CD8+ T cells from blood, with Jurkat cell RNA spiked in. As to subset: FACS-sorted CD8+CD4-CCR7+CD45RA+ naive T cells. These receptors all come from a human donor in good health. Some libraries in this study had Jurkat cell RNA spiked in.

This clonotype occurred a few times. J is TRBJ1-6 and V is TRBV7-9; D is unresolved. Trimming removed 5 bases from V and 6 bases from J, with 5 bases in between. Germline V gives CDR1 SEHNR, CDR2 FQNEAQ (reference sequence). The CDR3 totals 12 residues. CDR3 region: CASSRINSPLHF. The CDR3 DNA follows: TGTGCCAGCAGCCGGATTAATTCACCCCTCCACTTT. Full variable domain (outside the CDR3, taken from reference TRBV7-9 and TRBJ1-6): DTGVSQNPRHKITKRGQNVTFRCDPISEHNRLYWYRQTLGQGPEFLTYFQNEAQLEKSRLLSDRFSAERPKGSFSTLEIQRTEQGDSAMYLCASSRINSPLHFGNGTRLTVT.

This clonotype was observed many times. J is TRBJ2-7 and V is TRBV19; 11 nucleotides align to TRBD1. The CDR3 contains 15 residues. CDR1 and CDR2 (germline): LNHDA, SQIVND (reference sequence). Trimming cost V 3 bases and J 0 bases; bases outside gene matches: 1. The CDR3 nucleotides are TGTGCCAGTAGTATCGGGACAGGGGGCTCCTACGAGCAGTACTTC. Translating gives CASSIGTGGSYEQYF.

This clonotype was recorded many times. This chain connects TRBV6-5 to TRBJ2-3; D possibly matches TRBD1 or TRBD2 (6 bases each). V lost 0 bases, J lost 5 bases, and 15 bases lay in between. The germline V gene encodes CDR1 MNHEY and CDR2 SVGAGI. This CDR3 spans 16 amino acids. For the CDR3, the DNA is TGTGCCAGCAGTTACTCGGGGGGCAGAGTGGGAGATACGCAGTATTTT. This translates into CASSYSGGRVGDTQYF.

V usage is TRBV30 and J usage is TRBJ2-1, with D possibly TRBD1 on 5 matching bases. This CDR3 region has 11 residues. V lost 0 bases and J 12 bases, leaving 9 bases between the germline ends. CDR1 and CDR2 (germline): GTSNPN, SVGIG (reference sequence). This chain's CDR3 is CAWSVGHVQFF. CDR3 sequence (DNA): TGTGCCTGGAGTGTCGGACATGTGCAGTTCTTC.

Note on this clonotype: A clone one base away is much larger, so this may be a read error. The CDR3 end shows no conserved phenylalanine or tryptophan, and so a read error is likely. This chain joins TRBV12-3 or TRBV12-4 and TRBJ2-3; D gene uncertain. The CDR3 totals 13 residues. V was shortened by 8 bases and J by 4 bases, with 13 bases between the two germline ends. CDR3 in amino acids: CASHPRRADTQYS. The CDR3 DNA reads TGTGCCAGCCACCCTCGAAGGGCAGATACGCAGTATTCT.

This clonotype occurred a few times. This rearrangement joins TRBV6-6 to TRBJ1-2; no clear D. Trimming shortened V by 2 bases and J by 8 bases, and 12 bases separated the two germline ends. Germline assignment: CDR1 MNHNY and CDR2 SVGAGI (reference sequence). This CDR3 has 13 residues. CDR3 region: CASSYSPLGGYTF. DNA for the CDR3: TGTGCCAGCAGTTACAGCCCGCTGGGCGGCTACACCTTC.

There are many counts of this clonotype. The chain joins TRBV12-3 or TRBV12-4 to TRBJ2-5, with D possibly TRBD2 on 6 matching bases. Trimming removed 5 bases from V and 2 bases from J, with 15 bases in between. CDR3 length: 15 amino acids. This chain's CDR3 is CASSISGTPQETQYF. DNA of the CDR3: TGTGCCAGCAGTATCTCCGGGACTCCTCAAGAGACCCAGTACTTC.

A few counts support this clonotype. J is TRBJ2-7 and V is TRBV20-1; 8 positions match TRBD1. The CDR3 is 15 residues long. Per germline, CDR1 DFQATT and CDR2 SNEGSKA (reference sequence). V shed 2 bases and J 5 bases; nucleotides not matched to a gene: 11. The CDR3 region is CSARTPRDRFHEQYF. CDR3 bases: TGCAGTGCTAGAACCCCTCGGGACAGGTTCCACGAGCAGTACTTC.

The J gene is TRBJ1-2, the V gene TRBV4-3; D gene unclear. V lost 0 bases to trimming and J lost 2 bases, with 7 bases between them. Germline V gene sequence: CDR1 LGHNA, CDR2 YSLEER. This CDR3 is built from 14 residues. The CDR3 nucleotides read TGCGCCAGCAGCCAAGATCAGGCGAACTATGGCTACACCTTC. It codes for CASSQDQANYGYTF.